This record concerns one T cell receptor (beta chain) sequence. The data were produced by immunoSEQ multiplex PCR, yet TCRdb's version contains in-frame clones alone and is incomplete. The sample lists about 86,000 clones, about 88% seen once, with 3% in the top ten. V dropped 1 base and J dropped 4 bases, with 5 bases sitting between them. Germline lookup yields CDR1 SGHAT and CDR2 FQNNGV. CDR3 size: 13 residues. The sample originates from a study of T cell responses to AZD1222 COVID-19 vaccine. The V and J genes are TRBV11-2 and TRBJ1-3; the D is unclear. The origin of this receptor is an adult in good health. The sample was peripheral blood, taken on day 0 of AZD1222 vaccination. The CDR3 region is CASSLAGGNTIYF. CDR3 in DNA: TGTGCCAGCAGCTTAGCAGGAGGAAACACCATATATTTT.